Sequencing of this T cell receptor beta chain was carried out in a study of blood T cell repertoires in COVID-19. Sequencing used immunoSEQ multiplex PCR; TCRdb keeps in-frame clones, though not all of them. Among 250,000 to 350,000 clones listed, roughly 86% were seen once. Germline V gives CDR1 SGHRS, CDR2 YFSETQ. V lost 5 bases and J 3 bases, leaving 9 bases between the germline ends. CDR3 length equals 12 residues. The rearrangement uses TRBV5-1 and TRBJ2-7; tentative D call: TRBD1 (6 bases). Sequencing used peripheral blood. This receptor was taken from a man aged 18 to 30 with active or convalescent COVID-19. This CDR3 is CASRGANYEQYF. For the CDR3, the DNA is TGCGCCAGCAGGGGGGCAAACTACGAGCAGTACTTC.